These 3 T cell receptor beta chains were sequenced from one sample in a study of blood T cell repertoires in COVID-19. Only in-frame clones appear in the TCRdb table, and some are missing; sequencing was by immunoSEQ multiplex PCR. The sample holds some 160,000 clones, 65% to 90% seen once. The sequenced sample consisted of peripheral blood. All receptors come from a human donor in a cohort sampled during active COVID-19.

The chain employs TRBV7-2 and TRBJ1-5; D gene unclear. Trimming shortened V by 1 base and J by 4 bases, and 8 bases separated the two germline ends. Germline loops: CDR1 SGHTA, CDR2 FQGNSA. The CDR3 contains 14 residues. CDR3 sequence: CASSLVAVNQPQHF. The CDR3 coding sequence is TGTGCCAGCAGCTTAGTGGCAGTTAATCAGCCCCAGCATTTT.

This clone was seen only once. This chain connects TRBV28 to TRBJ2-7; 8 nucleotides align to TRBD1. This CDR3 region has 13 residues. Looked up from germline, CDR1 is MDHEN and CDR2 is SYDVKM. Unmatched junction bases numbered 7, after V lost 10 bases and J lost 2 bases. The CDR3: CATITDRAYEQYF. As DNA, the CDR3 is TGTGCCACCATTACGGACAGGGCCTACGAGCAGTACTTC.

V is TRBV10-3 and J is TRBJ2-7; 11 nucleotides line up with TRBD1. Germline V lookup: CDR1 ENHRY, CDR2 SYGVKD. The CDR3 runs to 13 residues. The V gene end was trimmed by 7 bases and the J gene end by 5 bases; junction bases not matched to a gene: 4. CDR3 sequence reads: CAIIEDRGHEQYF. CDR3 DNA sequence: TGTGCCATCATCGAGGACAGGGGGCACGAGCAGTACTTC.